This is a list of T cell receptor beta chains from one sample in a study of T cells of healthy individuals. TCRdb re-called the 5' RACE reads through MiXCR, storing one row per CDR3 protein. The data contain about 96,000 distinct CDR3 sequences, around 17% of them singletons. These receptors were taken from a human donor in good health. CDR3s include the opening cysteine and the closing phenylalanine or tryptophan. The D gene is left open where the match is weak. Not all rows give a size; the values are once, few, many and, for expanded clones, a class.

j_gene: TRBJ2-7
abundance: few
d_gene: -
v_gene: TRBV18
CDR3nt: TGTGCCAGCTCACCACCGGTATCAACCTACGAGCAGTACTTC
CDR3aa: CASSPPVSTYEQYF

j_gene: TRBJ1-4
abundance: -
d_gene: TRBD1
v_gene: TRBV7-9
CDR3nt: TGTGCCAGCAGCTTAGGGCCAGGGGGAAAACTGTTTTTT
CDR3aa: CASSLGPGGKLFF

j_gene: TRBJ1-1
abundance: few
d_gene: -
v_gene: TRBV12-3/TRBV12-4
CDR3nt: TGTGCCAGCAGCCGGGTACTCAACACTGAAGCTTTCTTT
CDR3aa: CASSRVLNTEAFF

j_gene: TRBJ2-5
abundance: -
d_gene: TRBD2
v_gene: TRBV7-6
CDR3nt: TGTGCCAGCAGCTCAAGAGGCCTAGCGGGAGTAGAGACCCAGTACTTC
CDR3aa: CASSSRGLAGVETQYF

j_gene: TRBJ1-2
abundance: -
d_gene: -
v_gene: TRBV4-2
CDR3nt: TGTGCCAGCAGCCCCTCCCACAGGTTTCTGATCGTGTATGGCTACACCTTC
CDR3aa: CASSPSHRFLIVYGYTF

j_gene: TRBJ2-7
abundance: many
d_gene: -
v_gene: TRBV4-3
CDR3nt: TGCGCCAGCAGCCAAGGTGCCCCGGACTTTAACTACGAGCAGTACTTC
CDR3aa: CASSQGAPDFNYEQYF

j_gene: TRBJ2-1
abundance: few
d_gene: -
v_gene: TRBV11-3
CDR3nt: TGTGCCAGCAGCTACAACGGGGCCAATGAGCAGTTCTTC
CDR3aa: CASSYNGANEQFF

j_gene: TRBJ1-1
abundance: few
d_gene: -
v_gene: TRBV28
CDR3nt: TGTGCCAGCAGTTCCAGGGAAAACACTGAAGCTTTCTTT
CDR3aa: CASSSRENTEAFF

j_gene: TRBJ1-1
abundance: -
d_gene: -
v_gene: TRBV4-1
CDR3nt: TGCGCCAGCAGCCAAGATTTTGCGTTCAACACTGAAGCTTTCTTT
CDR3aa: CASSQDFAFNTEAFF

j_gene: TRBJ1-1
abundance: many
d_gene: -
v_gene: TRBV10-3
CDR3nt: TGTGCCATCAGTGAGTCGGGGTACTCTGAAGCTTTCTTT
CDR3aa: CAISESGYSEAFF